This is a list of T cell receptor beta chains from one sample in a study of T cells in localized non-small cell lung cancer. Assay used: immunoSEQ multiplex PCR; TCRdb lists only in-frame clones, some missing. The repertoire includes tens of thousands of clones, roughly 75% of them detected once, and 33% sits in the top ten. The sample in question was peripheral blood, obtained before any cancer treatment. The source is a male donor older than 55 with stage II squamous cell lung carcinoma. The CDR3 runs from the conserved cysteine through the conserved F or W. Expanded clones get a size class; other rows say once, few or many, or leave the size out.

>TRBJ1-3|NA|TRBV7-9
CASSFGGTGGNTIYF
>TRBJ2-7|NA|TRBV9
CATKPGTGESKQYF
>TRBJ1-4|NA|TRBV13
CASSLRGLVEKLFF
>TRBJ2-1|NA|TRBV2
CASSGGRQGARNEQFF
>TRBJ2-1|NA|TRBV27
CASSPRGQVPSEQFF
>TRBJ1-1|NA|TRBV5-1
CASSSGNTEAFF
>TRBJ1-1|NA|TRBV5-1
CASSLGGGANTEAFF
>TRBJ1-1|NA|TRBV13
CASSQIGASGEAFF
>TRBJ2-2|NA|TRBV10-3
CAISEPAGTGPTGELFF
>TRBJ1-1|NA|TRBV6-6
CASRENRGNTEAFF
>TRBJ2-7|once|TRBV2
CASSATGGSYEQYF
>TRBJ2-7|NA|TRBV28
CASSSSPLRQQSSYEQYF
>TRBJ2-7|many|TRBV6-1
CASSESAGGDEQYF
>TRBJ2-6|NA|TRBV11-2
CASSTGATGGLSGANVLTF
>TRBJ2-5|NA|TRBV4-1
CASSQDYTPGQTQYF
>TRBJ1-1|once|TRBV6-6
CASSHTGGTEAFF
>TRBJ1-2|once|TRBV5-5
CASSPGQLDGYTF
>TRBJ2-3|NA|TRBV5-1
CASASTSTDTQYF
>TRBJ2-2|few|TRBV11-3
CASSLDFTGELFF
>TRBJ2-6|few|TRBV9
CASSPVPSGANVLTF
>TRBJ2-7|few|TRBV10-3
CAISVSGAVSYEQYF
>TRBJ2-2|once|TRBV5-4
CASSLKTGELFF
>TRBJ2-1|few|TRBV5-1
CASSYSGQGNSYNEQFF
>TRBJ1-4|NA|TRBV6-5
CASRRDPVQEKLFF
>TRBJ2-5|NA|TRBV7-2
CASSLLGLGPQETQYF
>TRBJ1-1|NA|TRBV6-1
CASTQQGATGTEAFF
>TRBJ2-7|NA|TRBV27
CASSYRRTSGYEQYF
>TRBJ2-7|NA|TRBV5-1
CASSLAAGSYEQYF
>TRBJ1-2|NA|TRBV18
CASSPGLNYGYTF
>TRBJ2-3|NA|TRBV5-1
CASSLLTSTDTQYF
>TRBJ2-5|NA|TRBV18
CASSLDIQETQYF